This T cell receptor beta chain stems from a study of CD8 T cells in ankylosing spondylitis. CDR1 is LGHDT, CDR2 YNNKEL, per germline (reference sequence). This CDR3 contains 13 residues. On this clonotype itself: A much larger clone differs from this one at a single base, so this may be a read error.

TCRdb re-derived calls from the 5' RACE reads in MiXCR, one entry per CDR3 protein. This table holds under 250,000 distinct CDR3 sequences, 10% to 13% found once. The receptor comes from a male donor with ankylosing spondylitis or in good health (not recorded which). The material sequenced was blood, either unsorted or a sorted T cell fraction (not recorded which). V gene TRBV3-1 combines with J gene TRBJ1-2, with D hard to call. CDR3 sequence: CASSQDQIYDYTF. The CDR3 nucleotides read TGTGCCAGCAGCCAAGACCAGATCTATGACTACACCTTC.